Ten or more counts support the clone carrying this TCR beta chain. This entry is derived from a study of metastatic and nonmetastatic thyroid tumors. Germline V gene lookup returns CDR1 DFQATT and CDR2 SNEGSKA (reference sequence). The CDR3 runs to 12 residues. Trimming pared 1 base from V and 4 bases from J, leaving 7 bases between. No patient had received any treatment before thyroid surgery. Source study methods: Clinicopathological groups supplied CDR3 differences that were used to build a distant-metastasis classifier for papillary thyroid cancer. TCRdb reassembled clones from the PCR reads with MiXCR. V and J calls and clone size were set by TCRdb, not the authors. The data contain about 70,000 clones, roughly 18% of them singletons.

This receptor was obtained from a female donor with papillary thyroid cancer or a benign thyroid nodule (not recorded which). Some clones in this sample may be carry-over from other donors' samples. The chain carries TRBV20-1 and TRBJ1-2; D ambiguous. The sequencing sample was made of blood. The chain's CDR3 is CSARGSGYGYTF. CDR3 coding DNA: TGCAGTGCTAGAGGTTCAGGCTATGGCTACACCTTC.